The clone carrying this TCR beta chain occurred many times. Antigen specificity is unknown. This sample is part of a study of T cell repertoires in cytomegalovirus infection. Study findings and constraints: The ex vivo response was dominated by HLA-C-restricted CMV-specific TCR beta clonotypes.

MiXCR, applied by TCRdb to the reads, yields one record per CDR3 protein. The sample lists about 490,000 distinct CDR3 sequences, roughly 12% occurring once. This receptor was obtained from a human donor in good health (CMV status not recorded). Some clones in this sample may be carry-over from other donors' samples. What was sequenced was PBMCs.

Here the CDR3 DNA reads TGTGCCAGCACCATCGCCACGTCTGGAAACACCATATATTTT. Its translation is CASTIATSGNTIYF. The rearrangement uses TRBV12-3 or TRBV12-4 and TRBJ1-3, with D hard to call. V lost 7 bases and J 1 base, leaving 11 bases between the germline ends. This CDR3 has 14 amino acids.